This is a list of T cell receptor beta chains from one sample in a study of metastatic and nonmetastatic thyroid tumors. TCRdb re-clonotyped the PCR reads through MiXCR. This table has around 19,000 clones, roughly 31% appearing once. Sequenced material: blood. The origin of the receptors is a female donor with papillary thyroid cancer or a benign thyroid nodule (not recorded which). Some clones in this sample may be carry-over from other donors' samples. CDR3s include the opening cysteine and the closing phenylalanine or tryptophan.

J	V	CDR3
TRBJ1-1	TRBV20-1	CSARQGRTEAFF
TRBJ2-5	TRBV4-2	CASSSSGRETQYF
TRBJ1-6	TRBV11-2	CASSLDPGQYSPLHF
TRBJ2-1	TRBV5-1	CASSLEVSGGYEQFF
TRBJ2-5	TRBV18	CASSPGGNSQETQYF
TRBJ2-7	TRBV28	CASSSSGTGGREQYF
TRBJ1-1	TRBV20-1	CSARDFADMNTEAFF
TRBJ2-6	TRBV6-1	CASSEATFSPGANVLTF
TRBJ1-3	TRBV18	CASSALSSGNTIYF
TRBJ1-3	TRBV20-1	CSASDSSGNTIYF
TRBJ2-3	TRBV6-6	CASSYSGGDTQYF
TRBJ2-1	TRBV18	CASSPMSDSYNEQFF
TRBJ1-2	TRBV20-1	CSARPAGGVYGYTF
TRBJ1-1	TRBV30	CAHWDRETEAFF
TRBJ2-2	TRBV9	CASSETGDTGELFF
TRBJ1-5	TRBV11-2	CASSSTTGDYSNQPQHF
TRBJ1-1	TRBV4-3	CASRTGNTEAFF
TRBJ2-5	TRBV2	CATKGRRQETQYF
TRBJ2-1	TRBV10-3	CAISASGSAYNEQFF
TRBJ1-5	TRBV18	CASSADSRNQPQHF
TRBJ2-5	TRBV4-2	CASSPGAEGTQYF
TRBJ1-5	TRBV20-1	CSASTPPLPQHF
TRBJ2-7	TRBV12-3/TRBV12-4	CASSSVTSGTTSYEQYF
TRBJ1-2	TRBV2	CATRTGSWGYTF
TRBJ2-7	TRBV19	CASSSTSGTYEQYF
TRBJ1-3	TRBV5-6	CASSWGQYSGNTIYF
TRBJ1-3	TRBV19	CASSTGNTIYF
TRBJ1-2	TRBV7-8	CASSLDGVQPSYGYTF
TRBJ2-7	TRBV20-1	CSARVATGAYEQYF
TRBJ1-6	TRBV4-1	CASSQHAHWDNSPLHF
TRBJ2-7	TRBV6-5	CASSYTGIPYEQYF
TRBJ2-1	TRBV24-1	CATSERVNEQFF
TRBJ1-3	TRBV11-1	CASSLARGISGNTIYF
TRBJ1-5	TRBV12-3/TRBV12-4	CASRTGVSNQPQHF
TRBJ2-1	TRBV5-1	CASSFRAGPEINNEQFF
TRBJ2-5	TRBV20-1	CSARILRGREETQYF
TRBJ1-2	TRBV2	CASRTDRAGYGYTF
TRBJ1-5	TRBV20-1	CSASRGQGSQPQHF
TRBJ1-1	TRBV20-1	CSAGTGNTEAFF
TRBJ2-5	TRBV13	CASSSETGGETQYF
TRBJ2-7	TRBV20-1	CSARSSGTNYEQYF
TRBJ1-3	TRBV20-1	CSASGQGDITIYF
TRBJ1-6	TRBV2	CASSDYPGQHNSPLHF
TRBJ2-5	TRBV14	CASSQDLGETQYF
TRBJ1-1	TRBV4-1	CASSYSASNTEAFF
TRBJ1-5	TRBV6-5	CASSYSTGEQPQHF
TRBJ1-5	TRBV7-8	CASSPFGTGGIQPQHF
TRBJ2-5	TRBV20-1	CSARDSASGTQGVTQYF
TRBJ1-5	TRBV12-3/TRBV12-4	CASSLGQPQHF
TRBJ2-2	TRBV18	CASSPPRTVTGELFF
TRBJ2-1	TRBV12-3/TRBV12-4	CASSPLAGGNEQFF
TRBJ1-5	TRBV19	CASSNRDRINQPQHF
TRBJ1-2	TRBV5-1	CASSTDGNYGYTF
TRBJ1-4	TRBV24-1	CATRNRDWDEKLFF
TRBJ2-2	TRBV6-1	CASTGTDGAGELFF
TRBJ2-3	TRBV5-4	CASSSGLNTDTQYF
TRBJ2-7	TRBV3-1	CASSQSKWWGASGSHEQYF
TRBJ1-2	TRBV9	CASSPRWESGYTF
TRBJ1-2	TRBV19	CASSIGQGRDYGYTF
TRBJ2-3	TRBV6-2/TRBV6-3	CASSYSTPYPGLGSTDTQYF